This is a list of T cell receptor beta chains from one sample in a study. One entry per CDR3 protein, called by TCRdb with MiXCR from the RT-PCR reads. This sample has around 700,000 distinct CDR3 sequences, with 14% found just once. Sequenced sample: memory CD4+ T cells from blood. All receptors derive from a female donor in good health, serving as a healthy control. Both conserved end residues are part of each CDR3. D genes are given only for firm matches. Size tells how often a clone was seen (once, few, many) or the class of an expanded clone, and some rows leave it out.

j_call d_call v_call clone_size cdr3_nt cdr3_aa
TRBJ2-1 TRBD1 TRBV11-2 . TGTGCCAGCAGCTCACAGGGGGGTTTCGGGCAGTTCTTC CASSSQGGFGQFF
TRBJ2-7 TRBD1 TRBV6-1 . TGTGCCAGCAGTTCTCCGGGACAGGGGATAAGCGAGCAGTACTTC CASSSPGQGISEQYF
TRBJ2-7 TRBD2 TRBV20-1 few TGCAGTGCAAGGACCCTAGCGGGGAACGCGATATCCTCCTACGAGCAGTACTTC CSARTLAGNAISSYEQYF
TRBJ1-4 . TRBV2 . TGTGCCAGCCAGGAACAGGGCTTGGGTGAAAAACTGTTTTTT CASQEQGLGEKLFF
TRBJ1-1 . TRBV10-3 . TGTGCCATCAGTGAGGCTCCGGGGGGCGTGAACACTGAAGCTTTCTTT CAISEAPGGVNTEAFF
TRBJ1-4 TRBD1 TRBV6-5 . TGTGCCAGCGCGGGACAGGTTTTTGAAAAACTGTTTTTT CASAGQVFEKLFF
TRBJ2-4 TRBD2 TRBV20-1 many TGCAGTGCCAGCCGGGGGGGGGCCAGTGAAAACATTCAGTACTTC CSASRGGASENIQYF
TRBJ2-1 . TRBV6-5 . TGTGCCAGCAGTTACCCGGGCTCTAACCATGAGCAGTTCTTC CASSYPGSNHEQFF
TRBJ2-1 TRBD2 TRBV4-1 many TGCGCCAGCAGCCACTTATCCGGGACTACCTACAATGAGCAGTTCTTC CASSHLSGTTYNEQFF
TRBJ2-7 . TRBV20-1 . TGCAGTGCCACGCTCTTGGAGGGATGGTACGAGCAGTACTTC CSATLLEGWYEQYF
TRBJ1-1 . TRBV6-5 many TGTGCCAGCAAGATCGACAGCTTGAACACTGAAGCTTTCTTT CASKIDSLNTEAFF
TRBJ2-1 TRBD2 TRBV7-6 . TGTGCCAGCAGCTCCCTCGCGGGGGGGACCAATGAGCAGTTCTTC CASSSLAGGTNEQFF
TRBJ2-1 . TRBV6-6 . TGTGCCAGCAGTCCTCGGGGGCGGGTTGGCTACAATGAGCAGTTCTTC CASSPRGRVGYNEQFF
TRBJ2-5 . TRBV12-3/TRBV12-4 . TGTGCCAGCAGTTTTGCAGGGGCGATTCCCCAGTACTTC CASSFAGAIPQYF
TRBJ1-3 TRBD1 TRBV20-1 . TGCAGTGCAAAAGACAGGGGCTCTGGAAACACCATATATTTT CSAKDRGSGNTIYF
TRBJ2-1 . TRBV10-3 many TGTGCCATCAGAGGGCAGGATGAGCAGTTCTTC CAIRGQDEQFF
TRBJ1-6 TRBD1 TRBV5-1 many TGCGCCAGCAGCTTGGAACAGGGGAACTCACCCCTCCACTTT CASSLEQGNSPLHF
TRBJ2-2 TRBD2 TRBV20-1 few TGCAGTGCCAGGACTAGCGGATTAACCGGGGAGCTGTTTTTT CSARTSGLTGELFF
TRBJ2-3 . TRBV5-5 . TGTGCCAGCAGCTGGTGGCGGACCCGCACAGATACGCAGTATTTT CASSWWRTRTDTQYF
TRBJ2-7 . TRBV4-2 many TGTGCCAGCAGCCAAGATCTCCCTCAGCCCCGAAACGTCTACGAGCAGTACTTC CASSQDLPQPRNVYEQYF
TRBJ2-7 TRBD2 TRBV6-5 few TGTGCCAGCAGCCTCGGGGTAGCGGGAGTTGCGAAGCAGTACTTC CASSLGVAGVAKQYF
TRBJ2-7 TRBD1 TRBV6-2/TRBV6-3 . TGTGCCAGCAGTTACCTCGCCCGGGACAGGGCGAGGGAGCAGTACTTC CASSYLARDRAREQYF
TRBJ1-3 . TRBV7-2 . TGTGCCAGCAGCCCGGTACAGGGAACCTCTGGAAACACCATATATTTT CASSPVQGTSGNTIYF
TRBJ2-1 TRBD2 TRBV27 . TGTGCCAGCAGCCTAATTCCGGGACTAGCGGTCTTACGTAATACCTACAATGAGCAGTTCTTC CASSLIPGLAVLRNTYNEQFF
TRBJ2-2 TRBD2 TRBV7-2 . TGTGCCAGCAGCTTCCCGGGACTAGCGACCGGGGAGCTGTTTTTT CASSFPGLATGELFF
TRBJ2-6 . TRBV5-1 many TGCGCCAGCAGCCTTAAGGGTTCGCCCCGGTCTGGGGAAGACCCCGTCCTGACTTTC CASSLKGSPRSGEDPVLTF
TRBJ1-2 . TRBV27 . TGTGCCAGCAGTTTCTCCAGGGGCTATGGCTACACCTTC CASSFSRGYGYTF
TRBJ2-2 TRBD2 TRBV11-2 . TGTGCCAGCAGCTTGCGTGGGACTAGCGGGATCGGGGAGCTGTTTTTT CASSLRGTSGIGELFF